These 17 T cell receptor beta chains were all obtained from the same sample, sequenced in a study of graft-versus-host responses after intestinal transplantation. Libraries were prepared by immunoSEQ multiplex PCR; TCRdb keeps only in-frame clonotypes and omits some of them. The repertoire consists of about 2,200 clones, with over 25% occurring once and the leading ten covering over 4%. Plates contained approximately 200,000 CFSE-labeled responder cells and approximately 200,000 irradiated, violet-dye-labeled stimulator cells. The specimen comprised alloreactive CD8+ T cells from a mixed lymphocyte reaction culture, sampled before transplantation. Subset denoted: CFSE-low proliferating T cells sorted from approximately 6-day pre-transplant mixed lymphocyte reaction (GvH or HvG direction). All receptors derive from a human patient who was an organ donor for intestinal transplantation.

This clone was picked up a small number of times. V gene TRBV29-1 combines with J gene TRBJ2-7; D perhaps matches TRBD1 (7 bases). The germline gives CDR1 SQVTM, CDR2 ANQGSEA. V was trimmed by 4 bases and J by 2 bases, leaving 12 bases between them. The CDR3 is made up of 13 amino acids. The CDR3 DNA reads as TGCAGCGTTGGGGGGGACAGAACCTACGAGCAGTACTTC. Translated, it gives CSVGGDRTYEQYF.

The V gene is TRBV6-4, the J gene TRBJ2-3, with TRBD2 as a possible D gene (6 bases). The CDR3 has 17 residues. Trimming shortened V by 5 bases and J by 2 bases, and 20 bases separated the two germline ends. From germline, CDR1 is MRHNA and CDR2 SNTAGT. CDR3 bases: TGTGCCAGCAGTTCGCCCGCGGGGCCTCAATTCACAGATACGCAGTATTTT. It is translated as CASSSPAGPQFTDTQYF.

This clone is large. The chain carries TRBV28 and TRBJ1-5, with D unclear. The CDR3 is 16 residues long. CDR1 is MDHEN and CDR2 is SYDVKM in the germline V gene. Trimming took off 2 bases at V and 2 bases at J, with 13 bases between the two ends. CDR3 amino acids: CASSLKTAGGNQPQHF. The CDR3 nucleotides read TGTGCCAGCAGTTTAAAAACAGCCGGGGGCAATCAGCCCCAGCATTTT. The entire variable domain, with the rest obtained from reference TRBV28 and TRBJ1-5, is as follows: DVKVTQSSRYLVKRTGEKVFLECVQDMDHENMFWYRQDPGLGLRLIYFSYDVKMKEKGDIPEGYSVSREKKERFSLILESASTNQTSMYLCASSLKTAGGNQPQHFGDGTRLSIL.

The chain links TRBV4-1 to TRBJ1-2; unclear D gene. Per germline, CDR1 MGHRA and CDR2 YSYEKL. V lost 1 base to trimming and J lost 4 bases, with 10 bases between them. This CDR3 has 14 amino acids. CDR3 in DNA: TGCGCCAGCAGCCAAGTCTCGGGTTTCTATGGCTACACCTTC. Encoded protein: CASSQVSGFYGYTF.

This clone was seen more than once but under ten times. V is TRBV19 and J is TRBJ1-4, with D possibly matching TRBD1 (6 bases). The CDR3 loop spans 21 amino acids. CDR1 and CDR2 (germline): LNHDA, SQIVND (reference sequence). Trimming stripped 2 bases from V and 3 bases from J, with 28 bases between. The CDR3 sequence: CASSIPPRTALRTDANEKLFF. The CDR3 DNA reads TGTGCCAGTAGTATACCTCCTCGGACAGCTTTAAGGACGGATGCTAATGAAAAACTGTTTTTT.

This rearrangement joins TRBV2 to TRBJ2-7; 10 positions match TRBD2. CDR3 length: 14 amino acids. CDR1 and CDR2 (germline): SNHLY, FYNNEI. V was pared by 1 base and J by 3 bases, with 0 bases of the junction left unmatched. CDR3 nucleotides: TGTGCCAGCAGTGAAGGGACTAGCGGCTACGAGCAGTACTTC. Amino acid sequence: CASSEGTSGYEQYF. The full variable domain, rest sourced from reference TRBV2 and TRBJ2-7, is EPEVTQTPSHQVTQMGQEVILRCVPISNHLYFYWYRQILGQKVEFLVSFYNNEISEKSEIFDDQFSVERPDGSNFTLKIRSTKLEDSAMYFCASSEGTSGYEQYFGPGTRLTVT.

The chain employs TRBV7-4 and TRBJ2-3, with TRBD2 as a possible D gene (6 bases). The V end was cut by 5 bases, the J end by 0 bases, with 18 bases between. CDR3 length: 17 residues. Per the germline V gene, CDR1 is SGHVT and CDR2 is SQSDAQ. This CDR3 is CASSRREPPNSTDTQYF. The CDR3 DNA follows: TGTGCCAGCAGCCGCCGGGAGCCACCCAATAGCACAGATACGCAGTATTTT.

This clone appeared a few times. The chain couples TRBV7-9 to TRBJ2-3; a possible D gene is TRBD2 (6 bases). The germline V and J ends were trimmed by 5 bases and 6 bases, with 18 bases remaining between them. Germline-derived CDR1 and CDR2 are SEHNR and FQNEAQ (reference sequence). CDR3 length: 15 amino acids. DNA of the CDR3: TGTGCCAGCAGCGCAAGACTAGTGGAGGTCGATACGCAGTATTTT. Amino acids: CASSARLVEVDTQYF.

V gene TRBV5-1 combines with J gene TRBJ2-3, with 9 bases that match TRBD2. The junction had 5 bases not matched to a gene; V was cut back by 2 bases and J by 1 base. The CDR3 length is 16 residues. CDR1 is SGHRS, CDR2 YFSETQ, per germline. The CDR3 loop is CASSFRGGRGTDTQYF. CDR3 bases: TGCGCCAGCAGCTTTAGGGGCGGGAGGGGCACAGATACGCAGTATTTT.

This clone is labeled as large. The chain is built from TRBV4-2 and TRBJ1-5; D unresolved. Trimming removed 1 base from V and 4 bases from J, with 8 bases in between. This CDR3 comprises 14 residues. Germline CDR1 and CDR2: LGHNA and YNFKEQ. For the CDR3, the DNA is TGTGCCAGCAGCCAAGCCATCGGGAATCAGCCCCAGCATTTT. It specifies CASSQAIGNQPQHF.

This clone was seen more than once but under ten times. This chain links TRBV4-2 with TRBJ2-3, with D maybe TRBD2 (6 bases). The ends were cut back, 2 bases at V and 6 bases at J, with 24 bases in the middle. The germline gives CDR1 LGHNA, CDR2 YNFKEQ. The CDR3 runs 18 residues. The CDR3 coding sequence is TGTGCCAGCAGCCAACCCTTAGCTCGCGGGGCCTTAGACGATACGCAGTATTTT. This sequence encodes CASSQPLARGALDDTQYF.

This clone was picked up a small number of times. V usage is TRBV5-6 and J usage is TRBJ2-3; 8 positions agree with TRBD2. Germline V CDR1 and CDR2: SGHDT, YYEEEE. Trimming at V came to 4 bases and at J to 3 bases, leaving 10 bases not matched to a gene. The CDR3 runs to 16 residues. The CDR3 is CASSTPLRGATDTQYF. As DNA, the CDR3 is TGTGCCAGCAGCACCCCCTTGCGGGGGGCTACAGATACGCAGTATTTT.

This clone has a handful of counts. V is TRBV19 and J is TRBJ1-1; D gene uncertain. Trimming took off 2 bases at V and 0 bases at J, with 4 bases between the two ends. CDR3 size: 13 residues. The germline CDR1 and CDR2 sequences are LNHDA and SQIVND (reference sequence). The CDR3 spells CASSIFMNTEAFF. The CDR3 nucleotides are TGTGCCAGTAGTATATTCATGAACACTGAAGCTTTCTTT. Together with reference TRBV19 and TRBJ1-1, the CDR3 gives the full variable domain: DGGITQSPKYLFRKEGQNVTLSCEQNLNHDAMYWYRQDPGQGLRLIYYSQIVNDFQKGDIAEGYSVSREKKESFPLTVTSAQKNPTAFYLCASSIFMNTEAFFGQGTRLTVV.

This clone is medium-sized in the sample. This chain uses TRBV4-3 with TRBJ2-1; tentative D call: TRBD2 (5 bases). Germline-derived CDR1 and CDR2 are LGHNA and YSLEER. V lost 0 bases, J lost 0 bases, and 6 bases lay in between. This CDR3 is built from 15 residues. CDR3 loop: CASSQDGSSYNEQFF. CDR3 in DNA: TGCGCCAGCAGCCAAGATGGGAGCTCCTACAATGAGCAGTTCTTC.

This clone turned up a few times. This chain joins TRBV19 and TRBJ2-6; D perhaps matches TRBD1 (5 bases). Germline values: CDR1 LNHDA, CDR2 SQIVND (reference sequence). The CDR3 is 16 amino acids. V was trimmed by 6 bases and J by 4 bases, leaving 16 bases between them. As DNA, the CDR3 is TGTGCCAGTAGCTTTAAGGGGCTAGGGGGGGCCAACGTCCTGACTTTC. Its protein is CASSFKGLGGANVLTF.

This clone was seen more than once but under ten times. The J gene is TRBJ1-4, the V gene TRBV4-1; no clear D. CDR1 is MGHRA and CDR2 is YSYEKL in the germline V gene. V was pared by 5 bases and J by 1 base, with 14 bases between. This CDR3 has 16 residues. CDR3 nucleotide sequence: TGCGCCAGCAGCATAATTACAGAAGTAACTAATGAAAAACTGTTTTTT. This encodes CASSIITEVTNEKLFF.

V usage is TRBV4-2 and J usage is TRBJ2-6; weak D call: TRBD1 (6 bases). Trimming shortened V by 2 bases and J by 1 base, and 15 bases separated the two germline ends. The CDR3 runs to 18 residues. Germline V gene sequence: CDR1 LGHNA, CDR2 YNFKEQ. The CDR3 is CASSQMQGPRSGANVLTF. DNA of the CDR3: TGTGCCAGCAGCCAAATGCAGGGGCCCCGGTCTGGGGCCAACGTCCTGACTTTC.